This T cell receptor beta chain was retrieved from a study of shared clonotypes between healthy human individuals. Study-wide background: CD4 naive and CD4 memory each took three plates per donor, while CD8 naive took two and CD8 memory one.

The study's findings and limits: With few donors, the genetic and exposure-history diversity represented was limited.

A note on this clone: Its specificity is not known.

CD8 cells regarded as naive lacked CD45RO, were positively chosen for CCR7, and omitted terminally differentiated effector memory CD45RA+ cells. Per the study methods: Filtering was not the same, since immunoSEQ gave junction-only sequences without quality scores. Generated by immunoSEQ multiplex PCR, the TCRdb table keeps only in-frame clones and is missing some. Clone size and the V and J calls come from that table; the DNA yielded D and trimming. The table shows hundreds of thousands of clones, with approximately 96% occurring only once. The specimen was naive CD8+ T cells sorted from blood. The TCR originated in a woman aged 25-40 years in good health.

The CDR3 DNA is TGTGCCAGCAGTTGGACAGGAATAAATGAGCAGTTCTTC. Protein: CASSWTGINEQFF. The chain couples TRBV27 to TRBJ2-1; 7 nucleotides line up with TRBD1. Germline trimming cut 4 bases from V and 7 bases from J; bases unmatched to any gene: 4. This CDR3 has 13 residues. Germline V CDR1 and CDR2: MNHEY, SMNVEV (reference sequence).